This T cell receptor (beta chain) was sequenced in a study of T cell repertoires in cytomegalovirus infection. Study in general: CMV epitopes used comprised recently identified HLA-C-restricted ones and well-studied HLA-B-restricted ones. Signatures in public TCR beta sequences pointed to both CMV infection and matching HLA type.

Study-level findings and limits: The cumulative frequency of public TCR beta families distinguished individuals who carried CMV together with the relevant HLA. The ex vivo response was dominated by HLA-C-restricted CMV-specific TCR beta clonotypes.

This clonotype was found a few times. Its antigen is still unknown. Each CDR3 protein gets one entry after TCRdb re-called the reads with MiXCR. Of hundreds of thousands of distinct CDR3 sequences listed, roughly a third are singletons. V was clipped by 5 bases and J by 6 bases; unmatched bases: 14. Looked up from germline, CDR1 is DFQATT and CDR2 is SNEGSKA (reference sequence). The CDR3 sequence is 15 residues long. The TCR originated in a human donor in good health (CMV status not recorded). Some clones in this sample may be carry-over from other donors' samples. The gene calls are TRBV20-1 and TRBJ2-3; 7 nucleotides match TRBD1. This specimen was cultured PBMCs, taken from culture after CMV antigen stimulation. CDR3 protein: CSAGGQSKGSDTQYF. In DNA form, the CDR3 reads TGCAGTGCTGGGGGACAGTCCAAGGGAAGCGATACGCAGTATTTT.